The 32 T cell receptor beta chains listed next were all sequenced from one sample in a study of cytomegalovirus exposure and HLA in healthy donors. The method was immunoSEQ multiplex PCR; TCRdb's version includes in-frame clones alone and lacks a portion of them. The sample contains roughly 270,000 clones, roughly 90% of which appear only once. The material sequenced was PBMCs. The source is a woman aged 18 to 35 in good health and CMV-seronegative.

The rearrangement links TRBV10-3 to TRBJ2-5; 8 nucleotides match TRBD2. The CDR3 runs to 13 residues. Germline lookup yields CDR1 ENHRY and CDR2 SYGVKD. Trimming at V came to 8 bases and at J to 2 bases, leaving 4 bases not matched to a gene. This CDR3 reads CAIERGSQETQYF. CDR3 nucleotides: TGTGCCATCGAGCGGGGGAGTCAAGAGACCCAGTACTTC.

The chain has TRBV5-1 and TRBJ2-7, with 11 bases identical to TRBD2. This CDR3 contains 16 residues. The germline CDR1 and CDR2 sequences are SGHRS and YFSETQ. Unmatched junction bases numbered 4, after V lost 2 bases and J lost 0 bases. CDR3 DNA sequence: TGCGCCAGCAGCTTCCTAGCGGGGGGTAACTCCTACGAGCAGTACTTC. Its protein is CASSFLAGGNSYEQYF. The full variable domain, its missing parts supplied by reference TRBV5-1 and TRBJ2-7, is KAGVTQTPRYLIKTRGQQVTLSCSPISGHRSVSWYQQTPGQGLQFLFEYFSETQRNKGNFPGRFSGRQFSNSRSEMNVSTLELGDSALYLCASSFLAGGNSYEQYFGPGTRLTVT.

Here the CDR3 reads CASRVYRDGYTF. The CDR3 DNA follows: TGCGCCAGCAGAGTCTACAGGGACGGCTACACCTTC. V usage is TRBV10-2 and J usage is TRBJ1-2; TRBD1 might be the D (6 bases). V lost 6 bases and J lost 8, with 13 bases in between. This CDR3 is built from 12 residues. CDR1 is WSHSY, CDR2 SAAADI, per germline.

This clone turned up a few times. The chain has TRBV19 and TRBJ1-2; D gene uncertain. The CDR3 is 11 amino acids. Germline V CDR1 and CDR2: LNHDA, SQIVND (reference sequence). V was pared by 10 bases and J by 6 bases, with 12 bases between. The CDR3 nucleotides read TGTGCCATCGACAATATGGATGGCTACACCTTC. Residues: CAIDNMDGYTF.

The CDR3 spells CASSLTSFGREWGYNEQFF. The CDR3 DNA follows: TGTGCCAGCAGTTTAACTAGTTTTGGGCGGGAATGGGGGTACAATGAGCAGTTCTTC. The chain links TRBV28 to TRBJ2-1, with D perhaps matching TRBD2 (6 bases). Trimming removed 2 bases at V and 4 bases at J, with 24 bases between. The length of the CDR3 is 19 residues. Germline CDR1 is MDHEN and CDR2 is SYDVKM.

The chain links TRBV7-2 to TRBJ2-7, with a possible D match to TRBD1 (6 bases). There are 14 residues in the CDR3. Between the trimmed V and J ends, which lost 6 bases and 2 bases, there was a span of 14 bases. Germline CDR1 reads SGHTA; CDR2 reads FQGNSA. CDR3 residues: CASRDGTYPYEQYF. For the CDR3, the DNA is TGTGCCAGCAGGGACGGGACATATCCCTACGAGCAGTACTTC.

The CDR3: CASNPFGSRDTQYF. In nucleotides, the CDR3 is TGTGCCAGCAACCCCTTCGGGTCTCGAGATACGCAGTATTTT. V and J are TRBV28 and TRBJ2-3; unclear D gene. CDR1 and CDR2 (germline): MDHEN, SYDVKM. The CDR3 extends over 14 amino acids. Trimming left V 7 bases short and J 5 bases short, with 16 bases between.

V gene TRBV5-1 combines with J gene TRBJ1-2, with 9 bases fitting TRBD1. V lost 4 bases and J lost 7; bases outside the gene matches: 11. The CDR3 extends over 15 amino acids. CDR1 is SGHRS, CDR2 YFSETQ, per germline. The CDR3 region is CASSPPSGQGSGYTF. The CDR3 bases are TGCGCCAGCAGCCCGCCCTCGGGACAGGGCTCTGGCTACACCTTC.

This chain connects TRBV4-1 to TRBJ2-1; D may be TRBD2 (5 bases). Per germline, CDR1 MGHRA and CDR2 YSYEKL. V lost 1 base and J 2 bases, leaving 15 bases between the germline ends. The CDR3 runs 17 residues. CDR3 nucleotides: TGCGCCAGCAGCCAAGGGCCCCGACTACCACCCTACAATGAGCAGTTCTTC. It is translated as CASSQGPRLPPYNEQFF.

The chain combines TRBV5-8 with TRBJ1-5; D gene ambiguous. Trimming pared 0 bases from V and 0 bases from J, leaving 13 bases between. This CDR3 spans 17 amino acids. In germline, CDR1 is SGHTS, CDR2 YDEGEE. The CDR3 DNA sequence: TGTGCCAGCAGCTTGGACGGGGAGGGATTTAGCAATCAGCCCCAGCATTTT. Translating gives CASSLDGEGFSNQPQHF.

V gene TRBV5-1 combines with J gene TRBJ1-5; a possible D gene is TRBD1 (5 bases). The CDR3 contains 14 residues. The germline V and J ends were trimmed by 0 bases and 3 bases, with 7 bases remaining between them. Germline CDR1 and CDR2: SGHRS and YFSETQ. The CDR3 coding sequence is TGCGCCAGCAGCTTGGGGGGGGACAATCAGCCCCAGCATTTT. Amino acid sequence: CASSLGGDNQPQHF. The whole variable domain, remainder taken from reference TRBV5-1 and TRBJ1-5, is KAGVTQTPRYLIKTRGQQVTLSCSPISGHRSVSWYQQTPGQGLQFLFEYFSETQRNKGNFPGRFSGRQFSNSRSEMNVSTLELGDSALYLCASSLGGDNQPQHFGDGTRLSIL.

The table lists this clone with a few counts. The CDR3 coding sequence is TGTGCCAGCAGCGTCAGATTGACTAGCGGGGTGAACACCGGGGAGCTGTTTTTT. This sequence encodes CASSVRLTSGVNTGELFF. The genes are TRBV9 and TRBJ2-2; 11 bases line up with TRBD2. In germline, CDR1 is SGDLS, CDR2 YYNGEE. With V trimmed by 2 bases and J by 1 base, 7 bases remained unmatched. CDR3 length equals 18 residues.

This clone has just one count. The V and J genes are TRBV7-2 and TRBJ1-2, with 8 bases that match TRBD1. The CDR3 spans 16 residues. CDR1 and CDR2 (germline): SGHTA, FQGNSA. Losses at the gene ends were 3 bases for V and 0 bases for J; bases not matched to a gene: 6. CDR3 amino acids: CASSFIHRGTNYGYTF. As DNA, the CDR3 is TGTGCCAGCAGCTTTATCCACAGGGGGACTAACTATGGCTACACCTTC.

CDR3 nucleotide sequence: TGTGCCAGCAGCCAGGGACAGAACACTGAAGCTTTCTTT. Translated: CASSQGQNTEAFF. V is TRBV7-9 and J is TRBJ1-1, with a possible D match to TRBD1 (6 bases). V was pared by 5 bases and J by 1 base, with 8 bases between. CDR3 size: 13 residues. Germline-derived CDR1 and CDR2 are SEHNR and FQNEAQ (reference sequence).

The gene calls are TRBV7-2 and TRBJ2-7; a possible D gene is TRBD1 (6 bases). V lost 3 bases and J lost 3, with 15 bases in between. Germline CDR1 SGHTA, CDR2 FQGNSA. The CDR3 loop spans 15 amino acids. The CDR3 sequence is CASSFSRVGGYEQYF. The CDR3 nucleotides are TGTGCCAGCAGCTTCTCCAGGGTAGGGGGCTACGAGCAGTACTTC.

This rearrangement joins TRBV27 to TRBJ2-7; TRBD1 aligns across 9 bases. After removal of 2 bases from V and 5 bases from J, the junction contained 1 base not matched to a gene. The CDR3 loop spans 13 amino acids. From germline, CDR1 is MNHEY and CDR2 SMNVEV (reference sequence). The CDR3 DNA follows: TGTGCCAGCAGTTTAGACAGGGGGAACGAGCAGTACTTC. Encoded protein: CASSLDRGNEQYF.

This chain joins TRBV30 and TRBJ1-5; D is perhaps TRBD1 (6 bases). In germline, CDR1 is GTSNPN, CDR2 SVGIG (reference sequence). This CDR3 has 16 amino acids. V was pared by 8 bases and J by 0 bases, with 20 bases between. For the CDR3, the DNA is TGTGCCAGACCGGGACAAGTAACTCTTAGCAATCAGCCCCAGCATTTT. Translating it yields CARPGQVTLSNQPQHF.

The chain couples TRBV30 to TRBJ2-1; TRBD2 might be the D (5 bases). The germline V gene encodes CDR1 GTSNPN and CDR2 SVGIG (reference sequence). Trimming took off 2 bases at V and 4 bases at J, with 12 bases between the two ends. CDR3 length: 14 amino acids. The DNA for the CDR3 is TGTGCCTGGAGTACCGGGATGGCTTACAATGAGCAGTTCTTC. Amino acids: CAWSTGMAYNEQFF.

The V and J genes are TRBV19 and TRBJ1-5; no clear D gene. Trimming shortened V by 2 bases and J by 7 bases, and 15 bases separated the two germline ends. This CDR3 is built from 15 residues. CDR1 is LNHDA, CDR2 SQIVND, per germline (reference sequence). In DNA, the CDR3 is TGTGCCAGTAGTATACTCCCCGCTGGGCCCCAGCCCCAGCATTTT. The encoded protein is CASSILPAGPQPQHF.

V usage is TRBV4-3 and J usage is TRBJ2-1; 8 bases line up with TRBD2. This CDR3 is 14 amino acids long. V shed 4 bases and J 7 bases; nucleotides not matched to a gene: 6. The germline CDR1 and CDR2 sequences are LGHNA and YSLEER. CDR3 DNA sequence: TGCGCCAGCAGCCTTAGCGGGAACAGGAATGAGCAGTTCTTC. Translation gives CASSLSGNRNEQFF.

The V gene is TRBV4-1, the J gene TRBJ2-1; D is unresolved. V lost 1 base to trimming and J lost 8 bases, with 3 bases between them. Germline V gene data show CDR1 as MGHRA and CDR2 as YSYEKL. The CDR3 totals 11 residues. DNA for the CDR3: TGCGCCAGCAGCCAAGCGGATGAGCAGTTCTTC. It yields the protein CASSQADEQFF.

The chain joins TRBV7-3 to TRBJ1-2, with TRBD1 matching over 9 bases. J was trimmed by 8 bases and V by 1 base; bases with no gene match: 2. CDR1 SGHTA and CDR2 FQGTGA come from the germline V gene. The CDR3 consists of 13 residues. CDR3 sequence: CASSLNGQGGYTF. The DNA for the CDR3 is TGTGCCAGCAGCTTAAATGGACAGGGGGGCTACACCTTC.

The chain combines TRBV5-6 with TRBJ2-3; the D gene is possibly TRBD1 (6 bases). The CDR3 runs to 16 residues. The germline V gene has CDR1 SGHDT and CDR2 YYEEEE. V was trimmed by 1 base and J by 8 bases, leaving 20 bases between them. The CDR3 region is CASSLRAGVSRGTQYF. The CDR3 bases are TGTGCCAGCAGCTTGAGGGCAGGGGTTTCTAGAGGTACGCAGTATTTT.

This chain joins TRBV7-9 and TRBJ1-1; weak D call: TRBD1 (5 bases). The CDR3 loop spans 12 amino acids. Germline CDR1 and CDR2: SEHNR and FQNEAQ (reference sequence). V lost 1 base, J lost 8 bases, and 8 bases lay in between. The CDR3 loop reads CASSLETVEAFF. The CDR3 nucleotides are TGTGCCAGCAGCTTAGAGACAGTCGAAGCTTTCTTT.

The rearrangement joins TRBV5-1 to TRBJ2-2, with D tentatively TRBD2 (6 bases). V was cut by 0 bases and J by 6 bases, with 12 bases left in between. The CDR3 extends over 15 amino acids. The V gene's germline CDR1 is SGHRS and CDR2 YFSETQ. The DNA of the CDR3 is TGCGCCAGCAGCTTGGGACTAGATCCCCCCGGGGAGCTGTTTTTT. Amino acid sequence: CASSLGLDPPGELFF.

In DNA, the CDR3 is TGTGCCAGCAGGGGAGGGGGGTCGGGAGAGACCCAGTACTTC. Its translation: CASRGGGSGETQYF. V is TRBV28 and J is TRBJ2-5, with D possibly TRBD2 on 7 matching bases. The ends were cut back, 6 bases at V and 4 bases at J, with 15 bases in the middle. Germline lookup yields CDR1 MDHEN and CDR2 SYDVKM. This CDR3 region has 14 residues. Using reference TRBV28 and TRBJ2-5 for the parts outside the CDR3, the full variable domain is DVKVTQSSRYLVKRTGEKVFLECVQDMDHENMFWYRQDPGLGLRLIYFSYDVKMKEKGDIPEGYSVSREKKERFSLILESASTNQTSMYLCASRGGGSGETQYFGPGTRLLVL.

The CDR3 sequence is CASSLRTGGDEQFF. CDR3 nucleotides: TGTGCCAGCAGTTTACGGACAGGGGGCGATGAGCAGTTCTTC. The rearrangement uses TRBV11-3 and TRBJ2-1; TRBD1 agrees at 11 bases. The CDR3 length is 14 residues. J lost 8 bases, V lost 6 bases, and 6 bases had no gene match. Germline values: CDR1 SGHNT, CDR2 YENEEA.

The rearrangement uses TRBV13 and TRBJ1-3; D is ambiguous. The ends were cut back, 10 bases at V and 3 bases at J, with 7 bases in the middle. In germline, CDR1 is PRHDT, CDR2 FYEKMQ (reference sequence). This CDR3 has 11 amino acids. The CDR3 sequence: CAIPLGNTIYF. The CDR3 DNA reads TGTGCCATCCCTCTTGGAAACACCATATATTTT. Using reference TRBV13 and TRBJ1-3 for the parts outside the CDR3, the full variable domain is AAGVIQSPRHLIKEKRETATLKCYPIPRHDTVYWYQQGPGQDPQFLISFYEKMQSDKGSIPDRFSAQQFSDYHSELNMSSLELGDSALYFCAIPLGNTIYFGEGSWLTVV.

The V and J genes are TRBV15 and TRBJ2-3; 10 nucleotides match TRBD2. The CDR3 is 16 amino acids. The germline V gene has CDR1 LNHNV and CDR2 YYDKDF (reference sequence). The V segment lost 1 base and the J segment 1 base; nucleotides outside the gene matches: 2. CDR3 sequence reads: CATSRVGLAGTDTQYF. The CDR3, as DNA: TGTGCCACCAGCAGAGTCGGACTAGCGGGCACAGATACGCAGTATTTT.

Written as DNA, the CDR3 is TGTGCCAGCAGCCCCCAATCTGGAAACACCATATATTTT. Its translation: CASSPQSGNTIYF. The rearrangement uses TRBV7-6 and TRBJ1-3; D remains ambiguous. Trimming removed 5 bases at V and 1 base at J, with 6 bases between. Germline values: CDR1 SGHVS, CDR2 FNYEAQ. This CDR3 is built from 13 residues.

To note about this clone: Within the sample, other DNA sequences also encode this same CDR3. The chain has TRBV6-5 and TRBJ1-5; possible D gene TRBD1, 5 bases. Germline CDR1 is MNHEY and CDR2 is SVGAGI. The ends were cut back, 0 bases at V and 4 bases at J, with 7 bases in the middle. This CDR3 is built from 14 residues. The CDR3 DNA follows: TGTGCCAGCAGTTACTCGGCAGGGAATCAGCCCCAGCATTTT. This encodes CASSYSAGNQPQHF.

The chain has TRBV28 and TRBJ2-5; D ambiguous. The CDR3 loop spans 12 amino acids. V lost 4 bases and J lost 6, with 9 bases in between. Germline V CDR1 and CDR2: MDHEN, SYDVKM. CDR3: CASSSPFQTQYF. DNA of the CDR3: TGTGCCAGCAGTTCCCCCTTCCAGACCCAGTACTTC. Looking up the rest from reference TRBV28 and TRBJ2-5 gives the full variable domain: DVKVTQSSRYLVKRTGEKVFLECVQDMDHENMFWYRQDPGLGLRLIYFSYDVKMKEKGDIPEGYSVSREKKERFSLILESASTNQTSMYLCASSSPFQTQYFGPGTRLLVL.